This entry describes one T cell receptor (beta chain). Its specificity is not known. These data belong to a study of vaccination effects on CD4 cells after COVID-19. Sequenced by immunoSEQ multiplex PCR; TCRdb stores in-frame clones only, minus some. The table lists 28,000 or so clones, roughly 80% of them singletons. Expansion of antigen-specific CD4+ T cells with viral peptide pools was carried out by the ViraFEST assay before sequencing. Cells that had been cultured for roughly 9 days were the source of isolated CD4+ T cells. As their vaccination, participants received two doses of either BNT162b2 or mRNA-1273. From germline, CDR1 is MNHEY and CDR2 SVGAGI. Trimming took 0 bases from V and 5 from J, leaving 10 bases between them. CDR3 size: 14 residues.

This chain connects TRBV6-5 to TRBJ1-1; D might be TRBD1 (5 bases). This receptor was obtained from a human donor who received a COVID-19 vaccine. Specimen: CD4+ T cells from PBMCs cultured with HCoV-NL63 spike peptides, collected after COVID-19 vaccination. The chain's CDR3 is CASSYSSGGTEAFF. CDR3 in DNA: TGTGCCAGCAGTTACTCGAGCGGGGGAACTGAAGCTTTCTTT.